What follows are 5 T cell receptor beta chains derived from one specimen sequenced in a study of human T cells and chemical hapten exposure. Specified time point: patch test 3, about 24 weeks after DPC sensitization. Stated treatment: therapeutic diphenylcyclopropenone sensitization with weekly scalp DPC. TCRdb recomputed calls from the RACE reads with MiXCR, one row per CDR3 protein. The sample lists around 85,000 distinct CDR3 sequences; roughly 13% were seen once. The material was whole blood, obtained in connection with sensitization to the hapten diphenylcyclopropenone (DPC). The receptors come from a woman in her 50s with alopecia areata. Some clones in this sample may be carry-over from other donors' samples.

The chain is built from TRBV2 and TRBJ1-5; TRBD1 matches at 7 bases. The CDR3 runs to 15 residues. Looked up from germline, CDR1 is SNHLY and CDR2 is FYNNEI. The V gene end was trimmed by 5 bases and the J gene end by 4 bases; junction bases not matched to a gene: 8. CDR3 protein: CASSWGQSGNQPQHF. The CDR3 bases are TGTGCCAGCAGTTGGGGACAGAGCGGGAATCAGCCCCAGCATTTT.

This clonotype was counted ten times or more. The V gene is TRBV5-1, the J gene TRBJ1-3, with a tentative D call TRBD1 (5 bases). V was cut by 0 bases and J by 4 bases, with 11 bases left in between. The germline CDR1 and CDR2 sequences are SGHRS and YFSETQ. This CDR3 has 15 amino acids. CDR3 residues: CASSLDGGNGNTIYF. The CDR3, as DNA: TGCGCCAGCAGCTTGGATGGGGGGAACGGAAACACCATATATTTT.

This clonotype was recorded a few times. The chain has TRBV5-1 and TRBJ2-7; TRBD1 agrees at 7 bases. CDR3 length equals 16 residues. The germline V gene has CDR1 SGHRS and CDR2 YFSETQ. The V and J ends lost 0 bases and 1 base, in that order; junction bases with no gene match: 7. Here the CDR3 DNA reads TGCGCCAGCAGCTTGGTGACAGGGTTAGGTTCCTACGAGCAGTACTTC. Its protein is CASSLVTGLGSYEQYF.

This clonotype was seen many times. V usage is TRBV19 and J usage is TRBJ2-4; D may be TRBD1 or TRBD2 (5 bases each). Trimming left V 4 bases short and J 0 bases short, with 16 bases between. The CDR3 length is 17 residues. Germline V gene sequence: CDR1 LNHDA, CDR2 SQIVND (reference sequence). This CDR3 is CASSTPPRGLAKNIQYF. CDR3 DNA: TGTGCCAGTAGTACCCCCCCACGGGGCTTAGCCAAAAACATTCAGTACTTC.

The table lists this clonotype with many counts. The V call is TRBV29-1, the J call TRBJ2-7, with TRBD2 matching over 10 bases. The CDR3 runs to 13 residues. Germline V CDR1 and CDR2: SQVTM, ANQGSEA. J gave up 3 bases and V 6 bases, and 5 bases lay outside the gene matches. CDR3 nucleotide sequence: TGCAGCGTCGGGACTAGCGTTTACTACGAGCAGTACTTC. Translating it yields CSVGTSVYYEQYF.